The 31 T cell receptor beta chains below were found in one sample sequenced in a study of T cell repertoires in cytomegalovirus infection. No antigens are known for them. MiXCR, run by TCRdb on the reads, gives a single entry per CDR3 protein. The data show 95,000 to 120,000 distinct CDR3 sequences, 30% seen once. The starting material was CD8+ T cells from cultured PBMCs, obtained from culture after CMV antigen stimulation. The receptors were sampled from a human donor in good health (CMV status not recorded). Some clones in this sample may be carry-over from other donors' samples.

As to this clonotype: This may arise from a read error, as a much more abundant clone is one base away. The chain carries TRBV7-8 and TRBJ1-1, with 10 positions matching TRBD1. The CDR3 totals 16 residues. J was trimmed by 3 bases and V by 1 base; bases with no gene match: 5. CDR1 is SGHVS and CDR2 is FQNEAQ in the germline V gene. Here the CDR3 DNA reads TGTGCCAGCAGCTTAGTATTCGGGACAGGGGACACTGAAGCTTTCTTT. This encodes CASSLVFGTGDTEAFF.

This chain uses TRBV28 with TRBJ1-2; D is ambiguous. This CDR3 is 11 amino acids long. Germline CDR1 is MDHEN and CDR2 is SYDVKM. V gave up 9 bases and J gave up 0 bases, with 5 bases separating them. The CDR3 here is CASSTNYGYTF. CDR3 coding DNA: TGTGCCAGTAGCACTAACTATGGCTACACCTTC.

The rearrangement joins TRBV7-2 to TRBJ2-5; a weak D match, TRBD1 (7 bases). Looked up from germline, CDR1 is SGHTA and CDR2 is FQGNSA. V shed 1 base and J shed 4 bases, with 13 bases lying between them. CDR3 length: 15 amino acids. CDR3 in amino acids: CASSLGPGGTETQYF. In DNA form, the CDR3 reads TGTGCCAGCAGCTTAGGGCCAGGGGGGACAGAGACCCAGTACTTC.

The chain combines TRBV2 with TRBJ1-5; TRBD1 might be the D (5 bases). V was trimmed by 0 bases and J by 5 bases, leaving 14 bases between them. Per the germline V gene, CDR1 is SNHLY and CDR2 is FYNNEI. There are 16 residues in the CDR3. The CDR3 nucleotides read TGTGCCAGCAGTGAAGCTTCAGGGACGGGCTATCAGCCCCAGCATTTT. This translates into CASSEASGTGYQPQHF.

V usage is TRBV19 and J usage is TRBJ1-1, with D perhaps TRBD1 (6 bases). The V gene's germline CDR1 is LNHDA and CDR2 SQIVND (reference sequence). The V and J ends lost 4 bases and 6 bases respectively, with 18 bases between them. The CDR3 loop spans 15 amino acids. The chain's CDR3 is CASSKNPYREAEAFF. The CDR3 DNA follows: TGTGCCAGTAGTAAGAACCCCTACAGGGAGGCTGAAGCTTTCTTT.

The V gene is TRBV4-1, the J gene TRBJ2-7; 7 positions match TRBD2. Germline CDR1 and CDR2: MGHRA and YSYEKL. Trimming cost V 2 bases and J 1 base; bases outside gene matches: 8. The CDR3 extends over 16 amino acids. The CDR3 coding sequence is TGCGCCAGCAGCCAAACTATCTGGGAGGGTTCCTACGAGCAGTACTTC. Translated, it gives CASSQTIWEGSYEQYF.

V is TRBV5-8 and J is TRBJ2-1, with 12 bases lining up with TRBD2. The junction had 9 bases not matched to a gene; V was cut back by 1 base and J by 7 bases. The CDR3 is 17 amino acids. Germline CDR1 is SGHTS and CDR2 is YDEGEE. CDR3 sequence reads: CASSLFGLAGSRNEQFF. As DNA, the CDR3 is TGTGCCAGCAGCTTGTTTGGACTAGCGGGGTCCAGGAATGAGCAGTTCTTC.

This clonotype has only a few counts. This chain links TRBV13 with TRBJ2-1; D is unresolved. This CDR3 is 15 amino acids long. Germline lookup yields CDR1 PRHDT and CDR2 FYEKMQ (reference sequence). Deletions cut 4 bases from V and 2 bases from J, with 12 bases between. Here the CDR3 DNA reads TGTGCCAGCAGCTCGGCCCGGACGCCCTACAATGAGCAGTTCTTC. Its translation: CASSSARTPYNEQFF.

Ten or more counts support this clonotype. This chain joins TRBV18 and TRBJ2-7, with TRBD1 identical over 8 bases. J lost 2 bases, V lost 1 base, and 7 bases had no gene match. The germline CDR1 and CDR2 sequences are KGHSH and LQKENI. There are 16 residues in the CDR3. The CDR3 nucleotides read TGTGCCAGCTCACCACTAGGACAGGGAGTTCCCTACGAGCAGTACTTC. Protein product: CASSPLGQGVPYEQYF.

V and J are TRBV6-1 and TRBJ2-7; 9 nucleotides agree with TRBD1. The V gene end was trimmed by 1 base and the J gene end by 2 bases; junction bases not matched to a gene: 3. The CDR3 contains 15 residues. Germline CDR1 reads MNHNS; CDR2 reads SASEGT. The CDR3 DNA reads as TGTGCCAGCAGTGAAGGGGGACAGGGACCCTACGAGCAGTACTTC. As protein: CASSEGGQGPYEQYF.

This clonotype occurred a few times. The J gene is TRBJ1-5, the V gene TRBV15; 9 nucleotides line up with TRBD1. The V gene's germline CDR1 is LNHNV and CDR2 YYDKDF (reference sequence). J was trimmed by 3 bases and V by 3 bases; bases with no gene match: 12. This CDR3 has 18 residues. The CDR3 spells CATSSALRTGGINQPQHF. The CDR3 coding sequence is TGTGCCACCAGCAGCGCTTTACGTACAGGGGGCATCAATCAGCCCCAGCATTTT.

V is TRBV7-9 and J is TRBJ2-3, with D hard to call. Trimming cost V 5 bases and J 2 bases, with 20 bases left between them. The CDR3 runs to 17 residues. Germline lookup yields CDR1 SEHNR and CDR2 FQNEAQ (reference sequence). In DNA, the CDR3 is TGTGCCAGCAGCCCCCTCCTTTTTGGGTTGACCACAGATACGCAGTATTTT. Protein: CASSPLLFGLTTDTQYF.

This clonotype was seen at least ten times. V and J are TRBV7-8 and TRBJ2-7; TRBD2 is a possible D gene (5 bases). The V gene lost 2 bases and the J gene lost 0 bases, with 14 bases spanning the gap. Germline CDR1 is SGHVS and CDR2 is FQNEAQ. The CDR3 spans 16 residues. The CDR3 is CASSLLEVMSSYEQYF. CDR3 DNA sequence: TGTGCCAGCAGCTTATTGGAGGTTATGAGCTCCTACGAGCAGTACTTC.

The J gene is TRBJ1-1, the V gene TRBV25-1; TRBD1 aligns across 11 bases. CDR1 is MGHDK, CDR2 SYGVNS, per germline. The ends lost 5 bases at V and 4 bases at J; junction bases unmatched: 3. The CDR3 sequence is 14 residues long. The CDR3 DNA reads TGTGCCAGCAGTTCGGGGACAGGGGGCACTGAAGCTTTCTTT. Protein product: CASSSGTGGTEAFF.

This clonotype came up a few times. The gene calls are TRBV6-1 and TRBJ1-1; TRBD1 might be the D (6 bases). This CDR3 has 13 residues. Germline loops: CDR1 MNHNS, CDR2 SASEGT. The ends were cut back, 6 bases at V and 4 bases at J, with 12 bases in the middle. The CDR3, as DNA: TGTGCCAGCAGACAAGGGGGGAGCACTGAAGCTTTCTTT. Translation gives CASRQGGSTEAFF.

This rearrangement joins TRBV9 to TRBJ1-3; the D gene is possibly TRBD1 (5 bases). Germline CDR1 is SGDLS and CDR2 is YYNGEE. Trimming took off 0 bases at V and 4 bases at J, with 11 bases between the two ends. The CDR3 length is 15 residues. The chain's CDR3 is CASSVESGSGNTIYF. CDR3 bases: TGTGCCAGCAGCGTAGAATCAGGGTCGGGAAACACCATATATTTT.

CDR3 in amino acids: CASSFLTGRTDTQYF. The CDR3 DNA reads as TGTGCCAGCAGTTTCTTGACAGGGCGCACAGATACGCAGTATTTT. The V and J genes are TRBV28 and TRBJ2-3; TRBD1 matches 7 bases. This CDR3 contains 15 residues. V lost 3 bases to trimming and J lost 1 base; unmatched junction nucleotides: 4. CDR1 MDHEN and CDR2 SYDVKM come from the germline V gene.

The J gene is TRBJ2-5, the V gene TRBV12-3 or TRBV12-4, with 9 bases fitting TRBD2. Losses at the gene ends were 5 bases for V and 5 bases for J; bases not matched to a gene: 18. This CDR3 comprises 18 residues. The CDR3: CASSPSGAGGVLRETQYF. The CDR3, as DNA: TGTGCCAGCAGTCCGTCGGGAGCGGGGGGAGTACTTCGGGAGACCCAGTACTTC.

This chain joins TRBV6-5 and TRBJ2-1, with D possibly matching TRBD2 (5 bases). CDR3 length: 18 residues. CDR1 MNHEY and CDR2 SVGAGI come from the germline V gene. V was cut by 0 bases and J by 0 bases, with 15 bases left in between. CDR3 DNA: TGTGCCAGCAGTTACTCAGAGGGAACCAGACACTCCTACAATGAGCAGTTCTTC. Its translation is CASSYSEGTRHSYNEQFF.

The chain links TRBV27 to TRBJ1-6; D may be TRBD1 (5 bases). The CDR3 is 14 residues long. Germline V lookup: CDR1 MNHEY, CDR2 SMNVEV (reference sequence). The ends were cut back, 3 bases at V and 10 bases at J, with 13 bases in the middle. CDR3 region: CASSFGRVGSPLHF. The CDR3 DNA reads as TGTGCCAGCAGTTTTGGCAGGGTAGGATCACCCCTCCACTTT.

V usage is TRBV12-3 or TRBV12-4 and J usage is TRBJ2-7; D is undetermined. The germline V and J ends were trimmed by 1 base and 6 bases, with 7 bases remaining between them. This CDR3 comprises 12 residues. The CDR3 nucleotides read TGTGCCAGCAGTTTAGGCGGTGCCGAGCAGTACTTC. This gives the protein CASSLGGAEQYF.

The rearrangement links TRBV27 to TRBJ1-1; D gene uncertain. Germline assignment: CDR1 MNHEY and CDR2 SMNVEV (reference sequence). The CDR3 runs to 15 residues. The germline V and J ends were trimmed by 3 bases and 0 bases, with 11 bases remaining between them. This CDR3 reads CASSLVGPMNTEAFF. The CDR3 coding sequence is TGTGCCAGCAGTTTGGTAGGCCCCATGAACACTGAAGCTTTCTTT.

The chain combines TRBV27 with TRBJ2-1; TRBD2 agrees at 12 bases. This CDR3 comprises 17 residues. Trimming cost V 5 bases and J 0 bases; bases outside gene matches: 5. Germline lookup yields CDR1 MNHEY and CDR2 SMNVEV (reference sequence). The CDR3 region has the DNA TGTGCCAGCAGTAACTCTAGCGGGGGGGCCTCCTACAATGAGCAGTTCTTC. This translates into CASSNSSGGASYNEQFF.

This clonotype was counted only a few times. The J gene is TRBJ1-6, the V gene TRBV27; the D gene is possibly TRBD1 (6 bases). This CDR3 contains 14 residues. Germline CDR1 is MNHEY and CDR2 is SMNVEV (reference sequence). The V and J ends lost 5 bases and 11 bases respectively, with 16 bases between them. The CDR3 DNA reads as TGTGCCAGCAGTCCCGCCCAGGGGTCACCACCCCTCCACTTT. Protein sequence: CASSPAQGSPPLHF.

This chain connects TRBV27 to TRBJ2-5, with TRBD2 as a possible D gene (5 bases). The CDR3 has 16 residues. Germline assignment: CDR1 MNHEY and CDR2 SMNVEV (reference sequence). Trimming took off 0 bases at V and 4 bases at J, with 15 bases between the two ends. The CDR3 is CASSLSEPGTGETQYF. DNA of the CDR3: TGTGCCAGCAGTTTATCCGAGCCGGGAACTGGAGAGACCCAGTACTTC.

This clonotype was seen more than once but under ten times. The V and J genes are TRBV6-2 or TRBV6-3 and TRBJ1-5; 8 bases match TRBD1. V gave up 6 bases and J gave up 4 bases; unmatched junction bases: 8. CDR3 length: 15 amino acids. Germline values: CDR1 MNHEY, CDR2 SVGEGT. The CDR3 reads CASREGTGSNQPQHF. The CDR3 bases are TGTGCCAGCAGGGAGGGGACAGGAAGTAATCAGCCCCAGCATTTT.

This clonotype showed up many times. The chain couples TRBV10-3 to TRBJ1-2; 8 nucleotides match TRBD1. CDR1 and CDR2 from the germline V gene are ENHRY and SYGVKD. Trimming at V came to 5 bases and at J to 0 bases, leaving 5 bases not matched to a gene. The CDR3 spans 15 residues. CDR3: CAISIDRGSNYGYTF. The CDR3 bases are TGTGCCATCAGTATAGACAGGGGATCTAACTATGGCTACACCTTC.

This clonotype has a count of ten or more. The chain links TRBV19 to TRBJ1-5; 9 bases are a match to TRBD1. CDR3 length equals 16 residues. The trim removed 8 bases at V and 3 bases at J, leaving 11 bases unmatched. CDR1 is LNHDA and CDR2 is SQIVND in the germline V gene (reference sequence). The CDR3 is CASQTRDRVDNQPQHF. The CDR3 DNA reads as TGTGCCAGTCAAACCCGGGACAGGGTGGACAATCAGCCCCAGCATTTT.

This clonotype was counted only a few times. The rearrangement joins TRBV28 to TRBJ1-5; D is ambiguous. The CDR3 loop spans 16 amino acids. Germline values: CDR1 MDHEN, CDR2 SYDVKM. V was pared by 3 bases and J by 0 bases, with 12 bases between. The CDR3 is CASSLTADFSNQPQHF. The CDR3 nucleotides are TGTGCCAGCAGTTTGACGGCAGACTTTAGCAATCAGCCCCAGCATTTT.

This clonotype was observed a few times. This chain uses TRBV6-1 with TRBJ2-7, with 9 bases that match TRBD2. V lost 5 bases to trimming and J lost 2 bases; unmatched junction nucleotides: 13. The V gene's germline CDR1 is MNHNS and CDR2 SASEGT. CDR3 length equals 17 residues. The CDR3, as DNA: TGTGCCAGCAGTCCCGAGGGGGGATTAGCGGGGGCCTACGAGCAGTACTTC. Translated: CASSPEGGLAGAYEQYF.

This clonotype was recorded at least ten times. This rearrangement joins TRBV7-8 to TRBJ2-7; maybe TRBD1 (6 bases). From germline, CDR1 is SGHVS and CDR2 FQNEAQ. The CDR3 sequence is 18 residues long. The V end lost 1 base, the J end lost 0 bases, and 19 bases lay between the germline ends. The CDR3 loop reads CASSLDYPGHPSSYEQYF. CDR3 nucleotides: TGTGCCAGCAGCTTAGATTATCCGGGACACCCAAGCTCCTACGAGCAGTACTTC.